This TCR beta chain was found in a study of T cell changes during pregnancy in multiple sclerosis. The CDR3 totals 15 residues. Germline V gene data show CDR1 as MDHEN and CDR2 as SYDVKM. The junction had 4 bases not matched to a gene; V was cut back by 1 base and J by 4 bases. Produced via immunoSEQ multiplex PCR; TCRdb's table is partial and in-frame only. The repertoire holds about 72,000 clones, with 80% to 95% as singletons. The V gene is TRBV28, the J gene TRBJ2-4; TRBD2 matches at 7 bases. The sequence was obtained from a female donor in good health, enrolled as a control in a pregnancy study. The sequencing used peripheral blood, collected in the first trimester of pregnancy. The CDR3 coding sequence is TGTGCCAGCAGTTTATATTGGGGGGGGAAAAACATTCAGTACTTC. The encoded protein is CASSLYWGGKNIQYF.